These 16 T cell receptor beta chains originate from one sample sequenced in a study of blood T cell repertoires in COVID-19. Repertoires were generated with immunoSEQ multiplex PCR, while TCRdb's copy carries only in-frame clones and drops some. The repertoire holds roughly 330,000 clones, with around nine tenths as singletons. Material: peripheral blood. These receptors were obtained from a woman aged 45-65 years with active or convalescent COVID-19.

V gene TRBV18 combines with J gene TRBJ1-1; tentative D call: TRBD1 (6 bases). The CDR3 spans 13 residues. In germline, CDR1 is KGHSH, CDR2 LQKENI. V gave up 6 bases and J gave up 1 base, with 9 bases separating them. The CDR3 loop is CASSDSSNTEAFF. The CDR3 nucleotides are TGTGCCAGCTCGGACAGTTCGAACACTGAAGCTTTCTTT.

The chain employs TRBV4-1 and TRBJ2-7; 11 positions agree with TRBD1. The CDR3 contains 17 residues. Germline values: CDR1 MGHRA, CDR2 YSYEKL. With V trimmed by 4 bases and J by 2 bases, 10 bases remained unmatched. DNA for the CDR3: TGCGCCAGCAGCCGGACCAGAGGGACAGGGGGAACCTACGAGCAGTACTTC. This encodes CASSRTRGTGGTYEQYF.

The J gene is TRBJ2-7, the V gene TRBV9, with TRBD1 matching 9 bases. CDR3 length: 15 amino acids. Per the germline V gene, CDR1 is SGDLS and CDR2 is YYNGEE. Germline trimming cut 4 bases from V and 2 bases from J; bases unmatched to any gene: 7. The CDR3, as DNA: TGTGCCAGCAGCCCCGGGACAGGGAGGGCCTACGAGCAGTACTTC. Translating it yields CASSPGTGRAYEQYF.

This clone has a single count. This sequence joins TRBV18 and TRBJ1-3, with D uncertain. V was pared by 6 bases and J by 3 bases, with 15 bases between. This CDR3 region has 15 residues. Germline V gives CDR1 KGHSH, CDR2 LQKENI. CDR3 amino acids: CASSPSEGLGNTIYF. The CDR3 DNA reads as TGTGCCAGCTCCCCTTCGGAGGGCCTTGGAAACACCATATATTTT.

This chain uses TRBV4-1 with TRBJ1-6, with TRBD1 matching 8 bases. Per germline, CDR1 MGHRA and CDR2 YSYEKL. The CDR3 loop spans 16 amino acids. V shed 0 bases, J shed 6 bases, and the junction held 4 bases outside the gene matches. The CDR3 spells CASSQDRTGGNSPLHF. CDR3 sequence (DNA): TGCGCCAGCAGCCAAGATCGAACAGGGGGTAATTCACCCCTCCACTTT.

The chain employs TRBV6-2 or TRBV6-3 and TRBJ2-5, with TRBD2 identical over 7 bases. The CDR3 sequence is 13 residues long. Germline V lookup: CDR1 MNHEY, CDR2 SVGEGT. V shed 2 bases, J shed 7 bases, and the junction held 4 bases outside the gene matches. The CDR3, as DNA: TGTGCCAGCAGTTACGCGGGAGCTGGGACCCAGTACTTC. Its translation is CASSYAGAGTQYF.

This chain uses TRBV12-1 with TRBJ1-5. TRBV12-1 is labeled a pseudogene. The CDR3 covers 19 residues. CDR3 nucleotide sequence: TGTGCCAGCAGCTCTTTTTTCGACCCAGAGGACTCCTACAATCAGCCCCAGCATTTT. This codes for CASSSFFDPEDSYNQPQHF.

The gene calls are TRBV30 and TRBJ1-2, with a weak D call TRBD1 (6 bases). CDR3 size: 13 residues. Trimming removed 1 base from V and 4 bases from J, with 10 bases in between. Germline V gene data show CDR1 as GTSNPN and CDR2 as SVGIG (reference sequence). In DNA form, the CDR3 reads TGTGCCTGGAGTGACAGGGTGAGCTATGGCTACACCTTC. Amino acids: CAWSDRVSYGYTF.

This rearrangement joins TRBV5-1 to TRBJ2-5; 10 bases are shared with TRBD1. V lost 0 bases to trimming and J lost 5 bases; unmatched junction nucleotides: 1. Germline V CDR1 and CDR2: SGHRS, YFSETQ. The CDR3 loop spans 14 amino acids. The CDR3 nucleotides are TGCGCCAGCAGCTTGGAGGACAGGGGGGAGACCCAGTACTTC. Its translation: CASSLEDRGETQYF.

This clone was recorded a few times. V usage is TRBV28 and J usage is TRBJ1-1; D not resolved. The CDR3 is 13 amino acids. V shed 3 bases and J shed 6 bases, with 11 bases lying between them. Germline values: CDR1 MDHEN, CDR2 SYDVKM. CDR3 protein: CASSFAGRPEAFF. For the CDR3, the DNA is TGTGCCAGCAGTTTTGCGGGGAGGCCTGAAGCTTTCTTT.

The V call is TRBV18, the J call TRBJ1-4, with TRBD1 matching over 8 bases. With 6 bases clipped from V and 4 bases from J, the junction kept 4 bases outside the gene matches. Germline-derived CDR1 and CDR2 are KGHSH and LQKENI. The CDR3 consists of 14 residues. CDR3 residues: CASSRGQDNEKLFF. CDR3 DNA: TGTGCCAGCTCTCGGGGACAGGATAATGAAAAACTGTTTTTT.

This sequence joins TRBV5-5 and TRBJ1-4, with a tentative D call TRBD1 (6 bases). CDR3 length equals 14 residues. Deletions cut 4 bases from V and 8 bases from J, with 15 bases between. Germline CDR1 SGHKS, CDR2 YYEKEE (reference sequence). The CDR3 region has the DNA TGTGCCAGCAGCCACGGACAGCAGGGAGAAAAACTGTTTTTT. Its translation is CASSHGQQGEKLFF.

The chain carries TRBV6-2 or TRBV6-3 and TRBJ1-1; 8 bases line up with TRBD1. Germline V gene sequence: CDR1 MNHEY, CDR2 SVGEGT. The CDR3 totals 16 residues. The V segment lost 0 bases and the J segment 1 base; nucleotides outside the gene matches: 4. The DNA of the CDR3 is TGTGCCAGCAGTTACTCGACAGGGGCCACGAACACTGAAGCTTTCTTT. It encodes CASSYSTGATNTEAFF.

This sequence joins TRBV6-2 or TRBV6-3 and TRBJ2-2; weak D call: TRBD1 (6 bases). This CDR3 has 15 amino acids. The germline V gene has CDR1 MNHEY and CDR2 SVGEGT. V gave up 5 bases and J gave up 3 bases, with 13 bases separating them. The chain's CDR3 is CASSITGSYTGELFF. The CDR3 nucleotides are TGTGCCAGCAGTATCACAGGGTCGTACACCGGGGAGCTGTTTTTT.

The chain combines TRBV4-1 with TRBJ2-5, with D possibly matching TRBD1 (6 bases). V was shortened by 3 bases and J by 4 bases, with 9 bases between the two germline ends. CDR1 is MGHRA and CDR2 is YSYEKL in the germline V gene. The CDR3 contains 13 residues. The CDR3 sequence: CASSQTGSETQYF. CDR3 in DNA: TGCGCCAGCAGCCAGACAGGCTCAGAGACCCAGTACTTC.

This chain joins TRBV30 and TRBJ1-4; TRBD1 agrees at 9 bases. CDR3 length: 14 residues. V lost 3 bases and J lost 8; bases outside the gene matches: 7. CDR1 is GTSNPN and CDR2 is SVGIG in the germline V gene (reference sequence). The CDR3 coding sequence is TGTGCCTGGAGCCATTCTACAGGGGGCGAAAAACTGTTTTTT. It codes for CAWSHSTGGEKLFF.